This T cell receptor (beta chain) was captured in a study of T cell responses to AZD1222 COVID-19 vaccine. Study-wide results and limits: CD4 TCRs associated with vaccination spanned spike, dominating at 160-218 and 743-854. Repertoire sampling was restricted to post-peak T cell response timepoints. A mostly white British donor set with more females was recruited, and clonal diversity was possibly underestimated. Seropositive status at baseline applied to only six AZD1222 recipients.

Sequencing was performed with immunoSEQ multiplex PCR; in TCRdb, only in-frame clones are kept and a portion is missing. The data hold 90,000 to 130,000 clones, with 89% observed a single time. About this clone: Its antigen is unidentified.

The receptor comes from an adult in good health. Specimen: peripheral blood, collected on day 0 of MenACWY control vaccination.

The CDR3 DNA reads TGTGCCAGCAGCCCCGACAGCTTGGGAGCTTTCTTT. Translation: CASSPDSLGAFF. This chain connects TRBV7-9 to TRBJ1-1, with D tentatively TRBD1 (5 bases). Per germline, CDR1 SEHNR and CDR2 FQNEAQ (reference sequence). The CDR3 is 12 amino acids. V was shortened by 5 bases and J by 10 bases, with 14 bases between the two germline ends.